This is a list of T cell receptor beta chains from one sample in a study of T cell repertoires in cytomegalovirus infection. TCRdb recomputed calls from the reads with MiXCR, one row per CDR3 protein. The sample consists of 50,000 to 65,000 distinct CDR3 sequences, around 18% of them appearing once. These receptors' targets are unknown. This material consisted of CD8+ T cells from cultured PBMCs, taken from culture after CMV antigen stimulation. These receptors all stem from a human donor in good health (CMV status not recorded). Some clones in this sample may be carry-over from other donors' samples. CDR3s leave out the opening cysteine and the closing phenylalanine or tryptophan.

V: TRBV19; J: TRBJ2-1; CDR3: ASSMVGRANNEQF
V: TRBV11-2; J: TRBJ2-1; CDR3: ASSRRASNNEQF
V: TRBV6-6; J: TRBJ2-2; CDR3: ASSYRDGGGELF
V: TRBV6-2/TRBV6-3; J: TRBJ2-7; CDR3: ASSYPSEQY
V: TRBV7-3; J: TRBJ1-4; CDR3: ASSLSAGGKLF
V: TRBV19; J: TRBJ2-5; CDR3: ASSPSTGGPPETQY
V: TRBV7-2; J: TRBJ2-2; CDR3: ASRGLAGWGTGELF
V: TRBV12-3/TRBV12-4; J: TRBJ2-1; CDR3: ASSFGQGLDEQF
V: TRBV20-1; J: TRBJ2-7; CDR3: SARGTGGGVRTYEQY
V: TRBV11-2; J: TRBJ1-6; CDR3: ASSPRTGSYNSPLH
V: TRBV7-2; J: TRBJ2-7; CDR3: ASSSQTSGAYEQC
V: TRBV7-9; J: TRBJ2-7; CDR3: ASSSPPSYEQY
V: TRBV7-9; J: TRBJ2-7; CDR3: ASSFEGQGSYEQY
V: TRBV6-5; J: TRBJ2-5; CDR3: ASSYERTETQY
V: TRBV6-2/TRBV6-3; J: TRBJ1-2; CDR3: ASRASRYGYT
V: TRBV6-5; J: TRBJ2-7; CDR3: ASSPIQGHEQY
V: TRBV4-2; J: TRBJ2-1; CDR3: ASSQFPPKEREAL
V: TRBV24-1; J: TRBJ2-1; CDR3: ATSDSGDYNEQF
V: TRBV7-9; J: TRBJ2-3; CDR3: ASSGSRPPGTQY
V: TRBV7-2; J: TRBJ2-7; CDR3: ASSDWEVAYEQY
V: TRBV6-5; J: TRBJ2-7; CDR3: ASSYSRDRHEQY
V: TRBV5-4; J: TRBJ1-6; CDR3: ASSFAPQDSPLH
V: TRBV6-2/TRBV6-3; J: TRBJ2-1; CDR3: ASSDANWVEQF
V: TRBV5-6; J: TRBJ2-3; CDR3: ASSPQVSSTDTQY